Listed below are T cell receptor beta chains from one sample, sequenced in a study of T cells in localized non-small cell lung cancer. Sequenced by immunoSEQ multiplex PCR; TCRdb stores in-frame clones only, minus some. The sample lists roughly 38,000 clones, about 88% seen once, with 7% to 9% in the top ten. The sequencing used peripheral blood, collected before any cancer treatment. The receptors were sampled from a woman aged 18-49 years with stage III lung adenocarcinoma. CDR3s include the opening cysteine and the closing phenylalanine or tryptophan. Fields, in order: J gene, V gene, clone size, D gene, CDR3 DNA, CDR3 protein. A D gene is named only where the DNA matches it firmly. Where a row states a size, it is once, few, many or the class of an expanded clone; other rows omit it.

>TRBJ1-1|TRBV5-3|few|.
TGTGCCAGAAGCCTCCCAGCGGGAGGAGATATTAACACTGAAGCTTTCTTT
CARSLPAGGDINTEAFF
>TRBJ1-1|TRBV6-5|.|.
TGTGCCAGCAGTTATATAGAGAACACTGAAGCTTTCTTT
CASSYIENTEAFF
>TRBJ1-2|TRBV6-6|.|.
TGTGCCAGCAGTTACGGCCAAGCGGCCGGCTACACCTTC
CASSYGQAAGYTF
>TRBJ2-7|TRBV29-1|.|.
TGCAGCGTTGAGGTATCGCGCTCCTACGAGCAGTACTTC
CSVEVSRSYEQYF
>TRBJ2-7|TRBV7-9|few|TRBD2
TGTGCCAGCAGCACGAATAACGGGGGGGCCTTGTTCGAGCAGTACTTC
CASSTNNGGALFEQYF
>TRBJ1-5|TRBV10-1|few|.
TGCGCCAGCAGCCCCGGGGTCAATCAGCCCCAGCATTTT
CASSPGVNQPQHF
>TRBJ1-1|TRBV6-5|.|.
TGTGCCAGCCATCGGATGTCCTCTGGCACTGAAGCTTTCTTT
CASHRMSSGTEAFF
>TRBJ2-5|TRBV5-1|once|.
TGCGCCAGCAGCTTGGCCTGGCCAGCCGGAGGAGAGACCCAGTACTTC
CASSLAWPAGGETQYF
>TRBJ2-6|TRBV30|.|.
TGTGCCTGGAACACTGGGGCCAACGTCCTGACTTTC
CAWNTGANVLTF
>TRBJ1-6|TRBV6-1|.|.
TGTGCCAGCAGTGAGTTGAGACCGGAAAATTCACCCCTCCACTTT
CASSELRPENSPLHF
>TRBJ1-3|TRBV6-5|once|.
TGTGCCACCGCCGGGGCTAGCTCTGGAAACACCATATATTTT
CATAGASSGNTIYF
>TRBJ2-5|TRBV14|.|TRBD2
TGTGCCAGCAGCCCCGGCGGGGGGCTTGAGACCCAGTACTTC
CASSPGGGLETQYF
>TRBJ2-2|TRBV5-4|.|.
TGTGCCAGCAGCCCCCGGTCCGCAGGGATCAACACCGGGGAGCTGTTTTTT
CASSPRSAGINTGELFF
>TRBJ1-2|TRBV5-6|.|.
TGTGCCAGCAGCGTCGACTTCGGACAGACCTACACCTTC
CASSVDFGQTYTF
>TRBJ1-6|TRBV25-1|few|.
TGTGCCAGCAGTTCCGGGATCCGGGATTCACCCCTCCACTTT
CASSSGIRDSPLHF
>TRBJ2-1|TRBV5-1|.|TRBD1
TGCGCCAGCAGCTTGGGGTACCGGACAGGACGAGGAGGCAATGAGCAGTTCTTC
CASSLGYRTGRGGNEQFF
>TRBJ2-1|TRBV2|once|TRBD2
TGTGCCAGCAGTGAAGCGCTGGGGGGGGGTAATGAGCAGTTCTTC
CASSEALGGGNEQFF
>TRBJ2-5|TRBV7-2|.|.
TGTGCCAGCAGCAAAAACATCGCAGAGACCCAGTACTTC
CASSKNIAETQYF
>TRBJ2-5|TRBV15|.|.
TGTGCCACCAGCAGGGGGTGGGGGGCCCAGTACTTC
CATSRGWGAQYF
>TRBJ1-5|TRBV19|.|TRBD1
TGTGCCAGTAGTACCGGACAGGGAGGACAGCCCCAGCATTTT
CASSTGQGGQPQHF
>TRBJ2-3|TRBV7-2|.|.
TGTGCCAGCAGCTCGACCCGGGACAAGGCAGATACGCAGTATTTT
CASSSTRDKADTQYF
>TRBJ2-7|TRBV9|.|.
TGTGCCAGCAGCGTAGGCAGTTACTCCTACGAGCAGTACTTC
CASSVGSYSYEQYF
>TRBJ2-4|TRBV5-4|.|TRBD1
TGTGCCAGCAGCTCGGGACAGGGCCAAAACATTCAGTACTTC
CASSSGQGQNIQYF
>TRBJ1-5|TRBV2|.|.
TGTGCCAGCAGTGAAACACGTAGCAATCAGCCCCAGCATTTT
CASSETRSNQPQHF
>TRBJ1-2|TRBV2|.|.
TGTGCCAGCAAGTTAGACTATGGCTACACCTTC
CASKLDYGYTF
>TRBJ2-2|TRBV20-1|once|.
TGCAGTGCTATAGGCACCGGGGAGCTGTTTTTT
CSAIGTGELFF
>TRBJ1-1|TRBV5-1|.|.
TGCGCCAGCAATGGGGAGGACACTGAAGCTTTCTTT
CASNGEDTEAFF
>TRBJ2-5|TRBV7-8|once|TRBD1
TGTGCCAGCAGCTTGGACAGGGAAGAGACCCAGTACTTC
CASSLDREETQYF
>TRBJ2-2|TRBV7-3|.|TRBD2
TGTGCCAGCAGCTCCTCCGGGACTAGCTCCGGGGAGCTGTTTTTT
CASSSSGTSSGELFF
>TRBJ1-1|TRBV19|.|.
TGTGCCAGTAGTATCAGAGAGGGCAGGGAAGCTTTCTTT
CASSIREGREAFF
>TRBJ2-1|TRBV4-1|.|TRBD2
TGCGCCAGCAGCCCGCCGGGACTAGCGCGGAATGAGCAGTTCTTC
CASSPPGLARNEQFF
>TRBJ2-7|TRBV29-1|.|.
TGCAGCGTTGCAAGGGGAAAAGGATCCTACGAGCAGTACTTC
CSVARGKGSYEQYF
>TRBJ2-1|TRBV7-9|.|TRBD2
TGTGCCAGCAGCGTTTTCGGCGGGGGATTCACACACAATGAGCAGTTCTTC
CASSVFGGGFTHNEQFF
>TRBJ2-7|TRBV5-6|.|TRBD1
TGTGCCAGCAGCCCGATGAGTTCAGGGGGCGAGCAGTACTTC
CASSPMSSGGEQYF
>TRBJ1-1|TRBV6-1|.|TRBD1
TGTGCCAGCAGTGATGGCGGGACAGGGTACACTGAAGCTTTCTTT
CASSDGGTGYTEAFF
>TRBJ1-2|TRBV11-2|.|.
TGTGCCAGCAGCTTAGATACCCCGACCGGCCGGCGGGGAGGCTACACCTTC
CASSLDTPTGRRGGYTF
>TRBJ2-3|TRBV5-6|.|TRBD2
TGTGCCTCGGAAAGCGGACTAGCGGACACAGATACGCAGTATTTT
CASESGLADTDTQYF
>TRBJ2-7|TRBV14|.|.
TGTGCCAGCAGCCAGATGGGCTGGACAGATCACTACGAGCAGTACTTC
CASSQMGWTDHYEQYF
>TRBJ2-7|TRBV18|.|TRBD2
TGTGCCAGCTCACCACCGATGGGGAGGGTGCAGTACTTC
CASSPPMGRVQYF
>TRBJ1-2|TRBV19|.|.
TGTGCCAGTAGTATAGCCGCGGGGGGGTACTATGGCTACACCTTC
CASSIAAGGYYGYTF
>TRBJ1-4|TRBV30|.|.
TGTGCCTGGAGTGTACGGTATAATGAAAAACTGTTTTTT
CAWSVRYNEKLFF
>TRBJ2-5|TRBV5-1|.|.
TGCGCCAGCAGCTCGGGACACTTGAATCAAGAGACCCAGTACTTC
CASSSGHLNQETQYF
>TRBJ1-1|TRBV15|.|TRBD1
TGTGCCACCAGCAGACCCGGACAGGGGTTTAAAGCTTTCTTT
CATSRPGQGFKAFF
>TRBJ2-3|TRBV7-3|.|.
TGTGCCAGCAGCCCGGGTTCGGGGACAGATACGCAGTATTTT
CASSPGSGTDTQYF
>TRBJ2-3|TRBV6-5|.|.
TGTGCCAGCAGTTATCACTCGGACACCCCGGGAGATACGCAGTATTTT
CASSYHSDTPGDTQYF
>TRBJ2-2|TRBV11-2|.|TRBD2
TGTGCCAGCAGGCCACGGCTAGCGGGGGACACCGGGGAGCTGTTTTTT
CASRPRLAGDTGELFF
>TRBJ1-2|TRBV4-1|.|.
TGCGCCAGCAGCCAAGGGAGTGCGGGGGAGAGGTACTATGGCTACACCTTC
CASSQGSAGERYYGYTF
>TRBJ2-2|TRBV6-4|once|.
TGTGCCAGCACCCCGAGAAGAGGCGGGGAGCTGTTTTTT
CASTPRRGGELFF
>TRBJ1-2|TRBV29-1|.|.
TGCAGCGTTGATGCGGGGTTGCGGGGCTACACCTTC
CSVDAGLRGYTF
>TRBJ2-1|TRBV6-5|.|.
TGTTCGGTTGGGGGGCGAAGTTACAATGAGCAGTTCTTC
CSVGGRSYNEQFF
>TRBJ2-5|TRBV5-4|.|TRBD1
TGTGCCAGCAGCTCGGGGCAATTGACAGGGACCCTAGGGGAGACCCAGTACTTC
CASSSGQLTGTLGETQYF
>TRBJ2-7|TRBV9|.|.
TGTGCCAGCAGCGCAGGAGGAGAGGCCTACGAGCAGTACTTC
CASSAGGEAYEQYF